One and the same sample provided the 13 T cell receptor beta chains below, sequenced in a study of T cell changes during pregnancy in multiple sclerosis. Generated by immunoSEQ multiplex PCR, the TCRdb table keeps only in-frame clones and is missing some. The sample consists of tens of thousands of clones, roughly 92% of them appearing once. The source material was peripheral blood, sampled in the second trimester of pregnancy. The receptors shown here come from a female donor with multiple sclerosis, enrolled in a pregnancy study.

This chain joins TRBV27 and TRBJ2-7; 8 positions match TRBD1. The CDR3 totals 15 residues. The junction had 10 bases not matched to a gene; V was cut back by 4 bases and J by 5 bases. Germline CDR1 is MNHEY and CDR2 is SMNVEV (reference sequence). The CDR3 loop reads CASSWYRGSSHEQYF. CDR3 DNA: TGTGCCAGCAGTTGGTACAGGGGGAGTTCCCACGAGCAGTACTTC.

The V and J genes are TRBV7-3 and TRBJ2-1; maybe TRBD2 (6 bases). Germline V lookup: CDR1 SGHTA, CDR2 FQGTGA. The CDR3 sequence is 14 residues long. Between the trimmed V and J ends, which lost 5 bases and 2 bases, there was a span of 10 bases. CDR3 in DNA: TGTGCCAGCAGCAGGGACTCGGCCTACAATGAGCAGTTCTTC. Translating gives CASSRDSAYNEQFF.

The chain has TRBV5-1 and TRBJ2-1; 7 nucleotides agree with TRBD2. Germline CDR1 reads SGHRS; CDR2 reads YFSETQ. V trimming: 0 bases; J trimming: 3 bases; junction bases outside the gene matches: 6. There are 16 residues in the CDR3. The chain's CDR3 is CASSLDPRDYYNEQFF. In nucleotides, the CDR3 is TGCGCCAGCAGCTTGGACCCCCGGGACTACTACAATGAGCAGTTCTTC.

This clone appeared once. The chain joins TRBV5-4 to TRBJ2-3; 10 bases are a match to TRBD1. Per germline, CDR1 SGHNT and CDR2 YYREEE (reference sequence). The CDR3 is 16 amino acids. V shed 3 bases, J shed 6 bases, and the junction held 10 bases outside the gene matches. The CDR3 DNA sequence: TGTGCCAGCAGCTGGAGTCCCGGGACAGGGGACGATACGCAGTATTTT. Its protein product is CASSWSPGTGDDTQYF.

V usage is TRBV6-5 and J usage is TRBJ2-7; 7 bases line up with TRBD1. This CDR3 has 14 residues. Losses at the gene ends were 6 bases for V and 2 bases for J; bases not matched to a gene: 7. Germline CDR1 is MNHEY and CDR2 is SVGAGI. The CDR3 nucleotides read TGTGCCAGCAGCCGCGGACAGGCCCCCTACGAGCAGTACTTC. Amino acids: CASSRGQAPYEQYF.

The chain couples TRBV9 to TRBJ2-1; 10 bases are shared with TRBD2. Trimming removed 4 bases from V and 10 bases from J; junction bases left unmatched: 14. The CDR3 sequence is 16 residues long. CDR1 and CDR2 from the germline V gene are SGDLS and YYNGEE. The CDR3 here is CASSSLAGAQFGEQFF. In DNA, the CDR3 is TGTGCCAGCAGCTCCCTAGCGGGGGCCCAGTTTGGAGAGCAGTTCTTC.

CDR3 in DNA: TGTGCCAGTAGTATGATATGGCAGGGGGGCAATCAGCCCCAGCATTTT. Amino acids: CASSMIWQGGNQPQHF. The V call is TRBV19, the J call TRBJ1-5, with 7 bases fitting TRBD1. Germline lookup yields CDR1 LNHDA and CDR2 SQIVND (reference sequence). CDR3 size: 16 residues. V dropped 3 bases and J dropped 2; count of bases not matched to a gene: 7.

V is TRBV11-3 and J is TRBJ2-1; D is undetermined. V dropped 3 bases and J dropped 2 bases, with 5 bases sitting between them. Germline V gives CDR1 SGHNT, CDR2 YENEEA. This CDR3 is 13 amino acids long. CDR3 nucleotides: TGTGCCAGCAGCTTTTGGCCCTACAATGAGCAGTTCTTC. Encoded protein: CASSFWPYNEQFF.

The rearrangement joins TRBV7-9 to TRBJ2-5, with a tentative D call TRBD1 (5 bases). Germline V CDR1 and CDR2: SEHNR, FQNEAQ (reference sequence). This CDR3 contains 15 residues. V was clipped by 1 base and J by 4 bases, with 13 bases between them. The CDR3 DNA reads TGTGCCAGCAGCTTAGAAACAGGCCTGCGAGAGACCCAGTACTTC. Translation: CASSLETGLRETQYF.

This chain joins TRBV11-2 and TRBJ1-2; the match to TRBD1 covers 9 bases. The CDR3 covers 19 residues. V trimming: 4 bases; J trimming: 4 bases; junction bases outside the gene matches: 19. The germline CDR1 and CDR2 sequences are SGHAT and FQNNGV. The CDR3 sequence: CASSSLLRDRVIGSYGYTF. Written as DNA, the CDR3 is TGTGCCAGCAGCTCCCTTCTCCGGGACAGGGTCATCGGTTCCTATGGCTACACCTTC.

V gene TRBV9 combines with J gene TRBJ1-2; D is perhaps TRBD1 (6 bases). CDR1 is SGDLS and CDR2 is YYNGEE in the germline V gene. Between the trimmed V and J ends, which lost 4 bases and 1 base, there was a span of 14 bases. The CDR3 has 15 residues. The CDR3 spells CASSSNPRGNYGYTF. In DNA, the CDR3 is TGTGCCAGCAGCTCAAACCCCAGGGGTAACTATGGCTACACCTTC.

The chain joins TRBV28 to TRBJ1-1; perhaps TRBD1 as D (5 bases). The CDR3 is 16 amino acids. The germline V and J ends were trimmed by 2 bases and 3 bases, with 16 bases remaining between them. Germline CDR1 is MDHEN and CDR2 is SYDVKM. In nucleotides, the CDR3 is TGTGCCAGCAGTTTAGGAGGGGAGGCGCCCGACACTGAAGCTTTCTTT. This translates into CASSLGGEAPDTEAFF. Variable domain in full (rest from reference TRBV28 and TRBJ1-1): DVKVTQSSRYLVKRTGEKVFLECVQDMDHENMFWYRQDPGLGLRLIYFSYDVKMKEKGDIPEGYSVSREKKERFSLILESASTNQTSMYLCASSLGGEAPDTEAFFGQGTRLTVV.

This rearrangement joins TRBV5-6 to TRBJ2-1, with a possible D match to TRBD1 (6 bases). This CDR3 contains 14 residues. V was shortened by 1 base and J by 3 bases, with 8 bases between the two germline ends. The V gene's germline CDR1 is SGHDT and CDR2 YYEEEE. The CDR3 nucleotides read TGTGCCAGCAGCTTGAGGGGGAGCTACAATGAGCAGTTCTTC. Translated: CASSLRGSYNEQFF.